These 6 T cell receptor beta chains originate from one sample sequenced in a study of shared clonotypes between healthy human individuals. The assay was immunoSEQ multiplex PCR, and TCRdb's table has in-frame clones only and misses some. This sample yields fewer than 2.5 million clones, of which approximately 94% are seen a single time; more than 0.35% belongs to the top ten. Input material: naive CD4+ T cells from PBMCs. Regarding subset: CD45RA+ positively selected. The receptors stem from a man between 18 and 35 years old in good health. Some clones in this sample may be carry-over from other donors' samples.

The rearrangement joins TRBV5-6 to TRBJ2-7; 14 bases are a match to TRBD2. V lost 4 bases to trimming and J lost 3 bases; unmatched junction nucleotides: 3. CDR3 size: 15 residues. Looked up from germline, CDR1 is SGHDT and CDR2 is YYEEEE. The CDR3: CASSRGLAGDYEQYF. In DNA, the CDR3 is TGTGCCAGCAGCCGGGGACTAGCGGGGGACTACGAGCAGTACTTC.

The genes are TRBV7-2 and TRBJ2-3; D remains unclear. The CDR3 extends over 13 amino acids. The germline CDR1 and CDR2 sequences are SGHTA and FQGNSA. V gave up 2 bases and J gave up 5 bases, with 8 bases separating them. The CDR3 coding sequence is TGTGCCAGCAGCTTATTGGGGTTAGATACGCAGTATTTT. This translates into CASSLLGLDTQYF.

The J gene is TRBJ1-5, the V gene TRBV7-2; unclear D gene. There are 12 residues in the CDR3. Trimming took off 8 bases at V and 7 bases at J, with 12 bases between the two ends. Germline V lookup: CDR1 SGHTA, CDR2 FQGNSA. The CDR3 here is CASRDGSQPQHF. In nucleotides, the CDR3 is TGTGCCAGCCGAGACGGGTCACAGCCCCAGCATTTT.

J is TRBJ1-2 and V is TRBV15; weak D call: TRBD1 (5 bases). The germline gives CDR1 LNHNV, CDR2 YYDKDF (reference sequence). V lost 1 base and J lost 5, with 14 bases in between. CDR3 size: 15 residues. The CDR3 sequence: CATSRAQGTSYGYTF. The DNA for the CDR3 is TGTGCCACCAGCAGAGCCCAAGGGACCTCGTATGGCTACACCTTC.

The chain recombines TRBV5-1 with TRBJ2-1; TRBD1 matches at 7 bases. CDR1 and CDR2 from the germline V gene are SGHRS and YFSETQ. With 4 bases clipped from V and 6 bases from J, the junction kept 7 bases outside the gene matches. The CDR3 is made up of 14 amino acids. The CDR3 region is CASSQDRVVNEQFF. Written as DNA, the CDR3 is TGCGCCAGCAGCCAAGACAGGGTGGTCAATGAGCAGTTCTTC. Based on the CDR3 plus reference TRBV5-1 and TRBJ2-1, the full variable domain is KAGVTQTPRYLIKTRGQQVTLSCSPISGHRSVSWYQQTPGQGLQFLFEYFSETQRNKGNFPGRFSGRQFSNSRSEMNVSTLELGDSALYLCASSQDRVVNEQFFGPGTRLTVL.

The chain couples TRBV5-1 to TRBJ1-1; 8 nucleotides align to TRBD1. This CDR3 is built from 14 residues. CDR1 is SGHRS, CDR2 YFSETQ, per germline. V trimming: 2 bases; J trimming: 5 bases; junction bases outside the gene matches: 5. Written as DNA, the CDR3 is TGCGCCAGCAGCTTAGGGACAGGTTTGACTGAAGCTTTCTTT. Amino acids: CASSLGTGLTEAFF.